The 29 T cell receptor beta chains below all came from one sample that was sequenced in a study of cytomegalovirus exposure and HLA in healthy donors. PCR involved 60 Vbeta and 13 Jbeta primers. Clones were sequenced by immunoSEQ multiplex PCR, and TCRdb holds only the in-frame ones, with some missing. The sample lists roughly 160,000 clones, approximately 80% seen once, with about 2.4% in the top ten. Sequenced: PBMCs. The receptors shown here come from a male donor in good health and CMV-seronegative.

This rearrangement joins TRBV5-5 to TRBJ1-4; 7 bases are a match to TRBD1. The J segment lost 5 bases and the V segment lost 4 bases, leaving 11 bases of the junction unmatched. Germline CDR1 reads SGHKS; CDR2 reads YYEKEE (reference sequence). The CDR3 totals 16 residues. DNA of the CDR3: TGTGCCAGCAGCCCTACCGACAGGGATTGGAATGAAAAACTGTTTTTT. As protein: CASSPTDRDWNEKLFF.

V usage is TRBV7-9 and J usage is TRBJ2-5; D is perhaps TRBD2 (6 bases). The CDR3 is 14 amino acids. Trimming cost V 1 base and J 4 bases, with 10 bases left between them. CDR1 and CDR2 (germline): SEHNR, FQNEAQ (reference sequence). The CDR3 reads CASSLDRGGETQYF. CDR3 coding DNA: TGTGCCAGCAGCTTAGATCGGGGAGGAGAGACCCAGTACTTC.

The rearrangement links TRBV18 to TRBJ1-3, with D uncertain. Trimming removed 4 bases at V and 0 bases at J, with 7 bases between. This CDR3 contains 14 residues. Germline CDR1 is KGHSH and CDR2 is LQKENI. The CDR3 region is CASSLTNSGNTIYF. CDR3 DNA sequence: TGTGCCAGCTCACTCACTAACTCTGGAAACACCATATATTTT.

The chain links TRBV28 to TRBJ1-2; D might be TRBD1 (6 bases). This CDR3 has 15 amino acids. Germline loops: CDR1 MDHEN, CDR2 SYDVKM. Deletions cut 6 bases from V and 2 bases from J, with 16 bases between. The CDR3 sequence: CASRPNRVRNYGYTF. Here the CDR3 DNA reads TGTGCCAGCAGACCAAACAGGGTACGGAACTATGGCTACACCTTC.

The chain combines TRBV19 with TRBJ1-2, with 9 bases fitting TRBD1. There are 14 residues in the CDR3. Trimming removed 5 bases from V and 4 bases from J; junction bases left unmatched: 5. Looked up from germline, CDR1 is LNHDA and CDR2 is SQIVND (reference sequence). The DNA of the CDR3 is TGTGCCAGTAGTTCTCAACAGGGGGCCTATGGCTACACCTTC. Translating it yields CASSSQQGAYGYTF.

Only a few counts were recorded for this clone. The genes are TRBV27 and TRBJ2-1; 9 nucleotides line up with TRBD2. This CDR3 comprises 15 residues. The germline gives CDR1 MNHEY, CDR2 SMNVEV (reference sequence). The V segment lost 5 bases and the J segment 6 bases; nucleotides outside the gene matches: 8. The CDR3 loop reads CASSPRTSVANEQFF. In DNA form, the CDR3 reads TGTGCCAGCAGTCCCAGGACTAGCGTAGCCAATGAGCAGTTCTTC.

The chain employs TRBV30 and TRBJ2-2; D is unresolved. The V gene's germline CDR1 is GTSNPN and CDR2 SVGIG (reference sequence). This CDR3 contains 14 residues. Trimming took off 0 bases at V and 2 bases at J, with 7 bases between the two ends. CDR3 DNA: TGTGCCTGGAGTGTTGGGCCAAACACCGGGGAGCTGTTTTTT. Its protein product is CAWSVGPNTGELFF.

Turning to this clone: The same CDR3 can be traced to other DNA sequences in this sample. V and J are TRBV7-2 and TRBJ2-3, with D perhaps TRBD2 (6 bases). CDR1 and CDR2 (germline): SGHTA, FQGNSA. The CDR3 runs to 14 residues. The V end was cut by 2 bases, the J end by 3 bases, with 9 bases between. CDR3 in DNA: TGTGCCAGCAGCTTACAGGGAGGAACAGATACGCAGTATTTT. Translation gives CASSLQGGTDTQYF.

This clone was seen a single time. This chain links TRBV5-6 with TRBJ2-3, with 7 bases matching TRBD1. The ends lost 2 bases at V and 9 bases at J; junction bases unmatched: 3. The CDR3 is 12 residues long. CDR1 and CDR2 (germline): SGHDT, YYEEEE. The CDR3 reads CASSLDRVTQYF. The CDR3 DNA sequence: TGTGCCAGCAGCTTAGACAGGGTGACGCAGTATTTT.

The chain links TRBV4-1 to TRBJ2-7, with 9 bases that match TRBD1. The CDR3 loop spans 16 amino acids. The ends lost 0 bases at V and 3 bases at J; junction bases unmatched: 6. Germline V gene data show CDR1 as MGHRA and CDR2 as YSYEKL. CDR3 residues: CASSQDRADRGYEQYF. For the CDR3, the DNA is TGCGCCAGCAGCCAAGATAGGGCGGACAGGGGCTACGAGCAGTACTTC.

This chain uses TRBV19 with TRBJ2-2, with 8 bases matching TRBD1. In germline, CDR1 is LNHDA, CDR2 SQIVND (reference sequence). The V gene end was trimmed by 8 bases and the J gene end by 4 bases; junction bases not matched to a gene: 6. The CDR3 loop spans 14 amino acids. The CDR3 DNA reads as TGTGCCAGTTCCCAGGGGGCAAGCACCGGGGAGCTGTTTTTT. It specifies CASSQGASTGELFF.

This chain links TRBV7-8 with TRBJ2-3; 8 positions agree with TRBD2. Germline CDR1 reads SGHVS; CDR2 reads FQNEAQ. The CDR3 length is 15 residues. J gave up 2 bases and V 5 bases, and 6 bases lay outside the gene matches. The CDR3: CASSLSGSLTDTQYF. The DNA of the CDR3 is TGTGCCAGCAGCCTGAGCGGGAGTCTCACAGATACGCAGTATTTT.

The J gene is TRBJ1-2, the V gene TRBV30; TRBD1 is a possible D gene (5 bases). V was cut by 5 bases and J by 7 bases, with 14 bases left in between. This CDR3 has 12 residues. Germline V CDR1 and CDR2: GTSNPN, SVGIG (reference sequence). The CDR3 here is CAWGAGRAGYTF. Here the CDR3 DNA reads TGTGCCTGGGGGGCCGGCAGGGCTGGCTACACCTTC.

This sequence joins TRBV5-7 and TRBJ2-5, with 8 bases lining up with TRBD2. TRBV5-7 is placed among ORFs of uncertain function. The J segment lost 3 bases and the V segment lost 3 bases, leaving 10 bases of the junction unmatched. There are 16 residues in the CDR3. CDR3 residues: CASSSGGEQNEETQYF. CDR3 in DNA: TGTGCCAGCAGCTCCGGGGGGGAACAGAATGAAGAGACCCAGTACTTC.

V is TRBV7-8 and J is TRBJ1-1; 8 bases agree with TRBD1. Germline CDR1 and CDR2: SGHVS and FQNEAQ. This CDR3 has 19 amino acids. Trimming took 3 bases from V and 1 from J; bases not matched to a gene: 16. CDR3 sequence: CASSLVPLRQGTKNTEAFF. The DNA of the CDR3 is TGTGCCAGCAGCTTGGTGCCCCTTCGACAGGGGACAAAGAACACTGAAGCTTTCTTT.

This clone showed up just a few times. This rearrangement joins TRBV4-2 to TRBJ1-1, with D hard to call. The CDR3 sequence is 15 residues long. CDR1 and CDR2 (germline): LGHNA, YNFKEQ. The V gene lost 5 bases and the J gene lost 4 bases, with 17 bases spanning the gap. CDR3 sequence (DNA): TGTGCCAGCAGCTTAGAGCCCACGGCGGGCACTGAAGCTTTCTTT. It translates to CASSLEPTAGTEAFF.

The chain combines TRBV28 with TRBJ2-7; D gene ambiguous. This CDR3 comprises 13 residues. Germline V gives CDR1 MDHEN, CDR2 SYDVKM. Trimming pared 4 bases from V and 2 bases from J, leaving 9 bases between. In nucleotides, the CDR3 is TGTGCCAGCAGTTCGCCGGTTACCTACGAGCAGTACTTC. Translation gives CASSSPVTYEQYF.

The chain employs TRBV19 and TRBJ2-6, with 7 bases matching TRBD1. There are 14 residues in the CDR3. Germline CDR1 and CDR2: LNHDA and SQIVND (reference sequence). Trimming at V came to 9 bases and at J to 2 bases, leaving 4 bases not matched to a gene. CDR3 DNA: TGTGCCAGCAAGGGGACAGCTGGGGCCAACGTCCTGACTTTC. Translation gives CASKGTAGANVLTF.

The gene calls are TRBV6-1 and TRBJ2-6; 12 positions match TRBD1. Germline lookup yields CDR1 MNHNS and CDR2 SASEGT. With 2 bases clipped from V and 2 bases from J, the junction kept 7 bases outside the gene matches. This CDR3 is 19 amino acids long. In DNA, the CDR3 is TGTGCCAGCAGTGAAAAGGGACAGGGGGCGATCGCTGGGGCCAACGTCCTGACTTTC. It yields the protein CASSEKGQGAIAGANVLTF.

This clone has only a few counts. This chain connects TRBV27 to TRBJ2-2, with TRBD1 as a possible D gene (6 bases). Trimming shortened V by 2 bases and J by 2 bases, and 12 bases separated the two germline ends. The CDR3 runs 16 residues. The germline V gene has CDR1 MNHEY and CDR2 SMNVEV (reference sequence). The CDR3 is CASSLIRDINTGELFF. Written as DNA, the CDR3 is TGTGCCAGCAGTTTAATCCGGGACATAAACACCGGGGAGCTGTTTTTT.

The chain couples TRBV28 to TRBJ2-7; 9 bases line up with TRBD1. J lost 4 bases, V lost 6 bases, and 7 bases had no gene match. The germline V gene has CDR1 MDHEN and CDR2 SYDVKM. The CDR3 runs to 14 residues. The CDR3 sequence is CASRSPGQGYEQYF. The CDR3 coding sequence is TGTGCCAGCAGAAGTCCAGGACAGGGGTACGAGCAGTACTTC.

The rearrangement uses TRBV5-1 and TRBJ1-2; 10 nucleotides align to TRBD1. After removal of 4 bases from V and 0 bases from J, the junction contained 9 bases not matched to a gene. Germline V gene lookup returns CDR1 SGHRS and CDR2 YFSETQ. This CDR3 is built from 17 residues. This chain's CDR3 is CASSPTRDRGSNYGYTF. The CDR3, as DNA: TGCGCCAGCAGCCCGACCCGGGACAGGGGATCTAACTATGGCTACACCTTC. Full variable domain (remainder filled in from reference TRBV5-1 and TRBJ1-2): KAGVTQTPRYLIKTRGQQVTLSCSPISGHRSVSWYQQTPGQGLQFLFEYFSETQRNKGNFPGRFSGRQFSNSRSEMNVSTLELGDSALYLCASSPTRDRGSNYGYTFGSGTRLTVV.

The chain couples TRBV4-1 to TRBJ2-5, with 8 bases matching TRBD2. CDR1 MGHRA and CDR2 YSYEKL come from the germline V gene. CDR3 length equals 17 residues. The trim removed 4 bases at V and 2 bases at J, leaving 12 bases unmatched. CDR3: CASSLLGAGGLQETQYF. As DNA, the CDR3 is TGCGCCAGCAGCCTCCTGGGGGCGGGAGGATTACAAGAGACCCAGTACTTC.

In its sample, this clone was seen a few times. The rearrangement uses TRBV19 and TRBJ1-4; weak D call: TRBD1 (6 bases). Trimming stripped 8 bases from V and 4 bases from J, with 17 bases between. This CDR3 spans 15 amino acids. The germline V gene encodes CDR1 LNHDA and CDR2 SQIVND (reference sequence). The CDR3 reads CASRGWTAVNEKLFF. The CDR3 coding sequence is TGTGCCAGTCGGGGTTGGACAGCGGTTAATGAAAAACTGTTTTTT.

The CDR3 reads CASSLGAGGTDTQYF. CDR3 sequence (DNA): TGTGCCAGCAGCTTAGGGGCAGGGGGCACAGATACGCAGTATTTT. The V and J genes are TRBV11-2 and TRBJ2-3, with a tentative D call TRBD1 (6 bases). This CDR3 spans 15 amino acids. V lost 1 base and J 1 base, leaving 9 bases between the germline ends. The germline CDR1 and CDR2 sequences are SGHAT and FQNNGV.

The count of this clone is one. This chain uses TRBV30 with TRBJ1-2; 7 nucleotides line up with TRBD1. This CDR3 is 15 amino acids long. Trimming cost V 4 bases and J 7 bases; bases outside gene matches: 15. Germline CDR1 reads GTSNPN; CDR2 reads SVGIG (reference sequence). The CDR3 protein is CAWTHRGRGVRGYTF. CDR3 in DNA: TGTGCCTGGACTCACCGGGGCAGGGGGGTTCGTGGCTACACCTTC.

The chain's CDR3 is CSARTSEKTQYF. In DNA, the CDR3 is TGCAGCGCCAGGACTAGTGAGAAGACCCAGTACTTC. V is TRBV29-1 and J is TRBJ2-5, with TRBD2 matching 7 bases. J lost 6 bases, V lost 7 bases, and 8 bases had no gene match. Germline CDR1 and CDR2: SQVTM and ANQGSEA. The CDR3 has 12 residues.

J is TRBJ2-1 and V is TRBV5-1, with 8 bases aligning to TRBD1. CDR3 length equals 16 residues. J was trimmed by 1 base and V by 2 bases; bases with no gene match: 5. Germline V gene data show CDR1 as SGHRS and CDR2 as YFSETQ. The CDR3 loop reads CASSLGDRPSYNEQFF. The CDR3 DNA reads as TGCGCCAGCAGCTTAGGGGACAGGCCTTCCTACAATGAGCAGTTCTTC.

J is TRBJ2-2 and V is TRBV5-4; the match to TRBD2 covers 7 bases. CDR3 length equals 16 residues. With 4 bases clipped from V and 5 bases from J, the junction kept 11 bases outside the gene matches. CDR1 and CDR2 (germline): SGHNT, YYREEE (reference sequence). In nucleotides, the CDR3 is TGTGCCAGCAGCCGTGGGGGACCCGGGGGGACCGGGGAGCTGTTTTTT. It specifies CASSRGGPGGTGELFF.